This TCR beta chain appears in the sequencing data of a study of beta chain features in type 1 diabetes. About the research overall: Age, gender and cell yields were alike across patients and healthy donors.

V was trimmed by 6 bases and J by 1 base, leaving 12 bases between them. Germline V gives CDR1 MGHDK, CDR2 SYGVNS. This CDR3 spans 14 amino acids. Findings and caveats of the study: Shortening that was moderate but significant affected the TCRB CDR3s of Type 1 diabetes patients in all four CD4+ subsets.

Expressed TCRB transcripts were sequenced after all isolated RNA was converted to cDNA. The method was immunoSEQ multiplex PCR; TCRdb's version includes in-frame clones alone and lacks a portion of them. The repertoire includes hundreds of thousands of clones, 10% to 15% of them detected once, and approximately 0.022% sits in the top ten. For this clone: Its antigen is not identified.

Sequences were obtained from naive CD4+ T cells from blood. The receptor was isolated from a young man with type 1 diabetes. V gene TRBV25-1 combines with J gene TRBJ1-1; tentative D call: TRBD1 (6 bases). In nucleotides, the CDR3 is TGTGCCAGCAGGGCCGGGACAAAGAACACTGAAGCTTTCTTT. This encodes CASRAGTKNTEAFF.